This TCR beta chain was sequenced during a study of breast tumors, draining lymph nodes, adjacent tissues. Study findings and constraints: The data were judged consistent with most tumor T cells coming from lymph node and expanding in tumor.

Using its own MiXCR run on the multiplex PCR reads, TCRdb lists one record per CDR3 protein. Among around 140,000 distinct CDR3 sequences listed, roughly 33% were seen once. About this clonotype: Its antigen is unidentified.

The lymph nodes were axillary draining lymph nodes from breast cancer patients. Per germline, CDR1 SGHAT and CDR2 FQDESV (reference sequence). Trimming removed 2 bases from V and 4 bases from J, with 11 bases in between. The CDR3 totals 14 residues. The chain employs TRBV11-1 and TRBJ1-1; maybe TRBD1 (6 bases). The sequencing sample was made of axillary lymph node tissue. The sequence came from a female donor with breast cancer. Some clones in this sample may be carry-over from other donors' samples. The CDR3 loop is CASSLPTGTTEAFF. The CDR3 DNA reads TGTGCCAGCAGCTTACCCACAGGGACCACTGAAGCTTTCTTT.